This paragraph covers one T cell receptor (beta chain) sequence. Its matching antigen is unknown. V lost 3 bases to trimming and J lost 3 bases; unmatched junction nucleotides: 8. The CDR3 extends over 15 amino acids. Germline V CDR1 and CDR2: KGHSH, LQKENI. Researchers ran the PCR with 60 Vbeta and 13 Jbeta primers. Assay used: immunoSEQ multiplex PCR; TCRdb lists only in-frame clones, some missing. This sample has over 30,000 clones, with 80% found just once. The data were taken from a study of cytomegalovirus exposure and HLA in healthy donors. Study-wide points: Cytomegalovirus association was assigned to about 150 TCR beta chains. In a later analysis, DRB1 alleles had the most associated TCRs; HLA-C alleles the fewest. One later analysis reportedly identified an Asian-associated ancestry cluster that showed fewer N-insertions than the roughly 700-donor mean. Cytomegalovirus status, reportedly, was diagnosed with high specificity and sensitivity by the classifier.

The sequencing input was PBMCs. The chain links TRBV18 to TRBJ2-7, with 7 bases identical to TRBD2. The receptor's source is a male donor in good health and CMV-seronegative. CDR3 in DNA: TGTGCCAGCTCACCCCCAGAGCAGCGGGGCTACGAGCAGTACTTC. This translates into CASSPPEQRGYEQYF.